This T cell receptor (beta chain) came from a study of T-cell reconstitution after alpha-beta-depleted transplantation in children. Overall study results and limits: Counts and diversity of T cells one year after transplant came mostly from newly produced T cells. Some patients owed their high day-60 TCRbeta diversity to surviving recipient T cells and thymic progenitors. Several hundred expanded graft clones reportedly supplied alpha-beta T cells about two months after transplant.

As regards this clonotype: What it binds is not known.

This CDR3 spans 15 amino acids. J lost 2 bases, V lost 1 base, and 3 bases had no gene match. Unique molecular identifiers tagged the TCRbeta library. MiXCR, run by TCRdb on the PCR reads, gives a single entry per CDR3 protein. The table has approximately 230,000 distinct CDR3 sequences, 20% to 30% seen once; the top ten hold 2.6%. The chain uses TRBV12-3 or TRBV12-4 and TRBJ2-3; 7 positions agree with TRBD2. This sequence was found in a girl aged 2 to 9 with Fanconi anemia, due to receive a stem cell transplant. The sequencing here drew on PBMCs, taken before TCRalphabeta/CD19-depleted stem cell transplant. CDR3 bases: TGTGCCAGCAGTTTAGGTAGCGGGTCCACAGATACGCAGTATTTT. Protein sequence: CASSLGSGSTDTQYF.